Below, one T cell receptor beta chain is given with its context. The length of the CDR3 is 14 residues. Unmatched junction bases numbered 7, after V lost 5 bases and J lost 4 bases. The V gene's germline CDR1 is SNHLY and CDR2 FYNNEI. The data derive from a study of blood T cell repertoires in COVID-19. Sequencing was performed with immunoSEQ multiplex PCR; in TCRdb, only in-frame clones are kept and a portion is missing. The sample carries 170,000 or so clones, around 77% recorded once. The chain recombines TRBV2 with TRBJ2-7; 8 bases are shared with TRBD1. This clonotype was sampled from a man aged 65 to 79 with active or convalescent COVID-19. Source material: peripheral blood. The CDR3 DNA sequence: TGTGCCAGCAGTAGCCGGACAGGGCAGTACGAGCAGTACTTC. Translating gives CASSSRTGQYEQYF.